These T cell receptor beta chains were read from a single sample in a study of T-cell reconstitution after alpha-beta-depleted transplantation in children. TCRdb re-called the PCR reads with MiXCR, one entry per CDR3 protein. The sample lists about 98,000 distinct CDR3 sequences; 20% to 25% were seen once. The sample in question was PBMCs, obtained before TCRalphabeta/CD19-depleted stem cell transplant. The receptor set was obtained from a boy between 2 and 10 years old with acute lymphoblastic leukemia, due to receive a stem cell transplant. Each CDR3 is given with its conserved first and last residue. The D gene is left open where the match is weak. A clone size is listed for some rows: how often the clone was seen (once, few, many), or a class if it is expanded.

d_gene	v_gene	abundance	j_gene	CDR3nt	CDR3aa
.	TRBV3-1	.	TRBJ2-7	TGTGCCAGCAGCCGGGGGCCTTCTGATTCTTACGAGCAGTACTTC	CASSRGPSDSYEQYF
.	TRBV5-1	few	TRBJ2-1	TGCGCCAGCAGCGAGCAGGGCGGAGGGGCCTGGGGCAATGAGCAGTTCTTC	CASSEQGGGAWGNEQFF
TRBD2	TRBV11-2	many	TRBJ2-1	TGTGCCAGCAAGGGGACTAGCGGGCCACTGCAGTTCTTC	CASKGTSGPLQFF
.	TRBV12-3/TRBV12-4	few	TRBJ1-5	TGTGCCAGCAGTCAAGGGGCGGGCTATCAGCCCCAGCATTTT	CASSQGAGYQPQHF
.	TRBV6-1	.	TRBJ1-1	TGTGCCAGCAGTCGCACAGAAAACACTGAAGCTTTCTTT	CASSRTENTEAFF
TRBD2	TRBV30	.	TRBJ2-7	TGTGCCTGGAGTGGCGGGAGGAACGACGAGCAGTACTTC	CAWSGGRNDEQYF
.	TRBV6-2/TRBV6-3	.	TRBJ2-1	TGTGCCAGCAGCCGGGCTACAACTCTCTACAATGAGCAGTTCTTC	CASSRATTLYNEQFF
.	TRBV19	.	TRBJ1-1	TGTGCCAGTAGTATAACTGGTCGGGAAGCTTTCTTT	CASSITGREAFF
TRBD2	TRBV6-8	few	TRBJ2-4	TGTGCCAGCAGTTACCCACGGACTAGGCGGCGTCGGAACATTCAGTACTTC	CASSYPRTRRRRNIQYF
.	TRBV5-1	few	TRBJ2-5	TGCGCCAGCAGCTTGGAAAGGGGACACATGAGAGAGACCCAGTACTTC	CASSLERGHMRETQYF
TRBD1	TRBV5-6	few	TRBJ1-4	TGTGCCAGCAGCTTTGGACAGGGAGGAGAAAAACTGTTTTTT	CASSFGQGGEKLFF
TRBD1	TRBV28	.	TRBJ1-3	TGTGCCAGCGGGGCACAGGGGCTTCGTAGAAACACCATATATTTT	CASGAQGLRRNTIYF
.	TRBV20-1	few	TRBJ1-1	TGCAGTGCGCCGGGCCTCAGGGCTTTCTTT	CSAPGLRAFF
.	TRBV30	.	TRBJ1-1	TGTGCCTGGAGTTTTGGGGGGACTGAAGCTTTCTTT	CAWSFGGTEAFF
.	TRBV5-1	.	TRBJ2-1	TGCGCCAGCAGCTTGGCCTCTAATGAGCAGTTCTTC	CASSLASNEQFF
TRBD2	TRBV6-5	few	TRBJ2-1	TGTGCCATCACTAGCGTCTACAATGAGCAGTTCTTC	CAITSVYNEQFF
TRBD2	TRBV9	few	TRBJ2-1	TGTGCCAGCAGCCCGGGTGATGAGGGAGGGGAGCAGTTCTTC	CASSPGDEGGEQFF
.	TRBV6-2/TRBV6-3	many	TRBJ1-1	TGTGCCAGCAGTTACTTCGCAGGGGCGGCTGAAGCTTTCTTT	CASSYFAGAAEAFF
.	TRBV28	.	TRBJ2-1	TGTGCCAGCAGCTCCGCAATTGAGCAGTTCTTC	CASSSAIEQFF
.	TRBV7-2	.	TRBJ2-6	TGTGCCAGCAGCTCCTCTCTTAGCTCTGGGGCCAACGTCCTGACTTTC	CASSSSLSSGANVLTF
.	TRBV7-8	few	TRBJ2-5	TGTGCCAGCAGCTTAGCAGGGGTCCCGCAAGAGACCCAGTACTTC	CASSLAGVPQETQYF
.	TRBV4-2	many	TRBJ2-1	TGTGCCAGCAGCCAAGGAGGGGAGCAGTTCTTC	CASSQGGEQFF
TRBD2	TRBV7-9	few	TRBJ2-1	TGTGCCAGCAGCCCAGGGACTAGCCTACGGGAGCAGTTCTTC	CASSPGTSLREQFF
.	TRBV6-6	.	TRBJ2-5	TGTGCCAGCAGTGCTAAAGAGACCCAGTACTTC	CASSAKETQYF
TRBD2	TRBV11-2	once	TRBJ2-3	TGTGCCAGCAGCTTAGCTTTATGGACTAGCGGGACAGATACGCAGTATTTT	CASSLALWTSGTDTQYF
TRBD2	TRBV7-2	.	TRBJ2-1	TGTGCCAGCAGCAAAAGGACTAGCGCCTCCTACAATGAGCAGTTCTTC	CASSKRTSASYNEQFF
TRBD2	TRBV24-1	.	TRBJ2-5	TGTGCCACCAGCCCCGGGACTACGTACGATTCGGAGACCCAGTACTTC	CATSPGTTYDSETQYF
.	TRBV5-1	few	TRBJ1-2	TGCGCCAGCAGCTTGGAGTGGGCTACCTATGGCTACACCTTC	CASSLEWATYGYTF
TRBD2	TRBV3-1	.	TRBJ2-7	TGTGCCATAACGGGACTAGCGGGAGGGCCATCGGACTTC	CAITGLAGGPSDF
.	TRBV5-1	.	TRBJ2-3	TGCGCCAGCAGCCCCCGGGAGGGGGCGCGCTCAGATACGCAGTATTTT	CASSPREGARSDTQYF
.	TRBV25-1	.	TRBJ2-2	TGTGCCAGCAGTGAATTGACCCTAACAGGGGAGCTGTTTTTT	CASSELTLTGELFF
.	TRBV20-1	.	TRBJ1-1	TGCAGTGCTTCAGATATAGGGGGGCAGGGGACTGAAGCTTTCTTT	CSASDIGGQGTEAFF
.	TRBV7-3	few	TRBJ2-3	TGTGCCAGCAGCCAAAATCCCTGGGATACGCAGTATTTT	CASSQNPWDTQYF
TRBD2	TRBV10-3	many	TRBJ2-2	TGTGCCATCAGTGAACTGGAGACTAGCAACACCGGGGAGCTGTTTTTT	CAISELETSNTGELFF
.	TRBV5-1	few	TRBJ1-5	TGCGCCAGCAGATCCGACACTCATAGCAATCAGCCCCAGCATTTT	CASRSDTHSNQPQHF
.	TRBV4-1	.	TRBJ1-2	TGCGCCAGCAGCCAAGAAGGTGGACCTAACTATGGCTACACCTTC	CASSQEGGPNYGYTF
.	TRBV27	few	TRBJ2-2	TGTGCCAGCAGTTTAAGCCGACAGGTTTACACCGGGGAGCTGTTTTTT	CASSLSRQVYTGELFF
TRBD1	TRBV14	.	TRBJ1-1	TGTGCCAGCGGACAGGGTTGGAAGACTGAAGCTTTCTTT	CASGQGWKTEAFF
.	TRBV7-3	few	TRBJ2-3	TGTGCCAGCAGCTTAAAAGGGCTGGGCAGCGGAGGGTTAGATACGCAGTATTTT	CASSLKGLGSGGLDTQYF
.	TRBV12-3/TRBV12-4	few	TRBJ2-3	TGTGCCAGCAGTTTAGCCCGCACAGATACGCAGTATTTT	CASSLARTDTQYF
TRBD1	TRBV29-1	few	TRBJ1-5	TGCAGCGTTCGTGAGGGGACAGCAAAAAATCAGCCCCAGCATTTT	CSVREGTAKNQPQHF
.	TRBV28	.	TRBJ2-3	TGTGCCAGCAGTTTCAAGTGGGGCCTAGATACGCAGTATTTT	CASSFKWGLDTQYF
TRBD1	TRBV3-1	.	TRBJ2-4	TGTGCCAGCAGCAGGGGGCCCAAAAACATTCAGTACTTC	CASSRGPKNIQYF
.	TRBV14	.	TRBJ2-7	TGTGCCAGCAGCCCCACCTGGTCTAGCGACGAGCAGTACTTC	CASSPTWSSDEQYF
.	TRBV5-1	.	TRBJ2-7	TGCGCCAGCAGCTTTAATCCGACGGTACCCTACGAGCAGTACTTC	CASSFNPTVPYEQYF
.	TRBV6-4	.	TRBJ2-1	TGTGCCAGCAGTCCGTCTAGCGCTCTCTACAATGAGCAGTTCTTC	CASSPSSALYNEQFF
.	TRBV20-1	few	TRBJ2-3	TGCAGTGCTAGGCGGGGGCCAGGCACAGATACGCAGTATTTT	CSARRGPGTDTQYF
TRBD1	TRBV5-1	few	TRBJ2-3	TGCGCCAGCAGCCTGGGACAGACTCGGGGCACAGATACGCAGTATTTT	CASSLGQTRGTDTQYF
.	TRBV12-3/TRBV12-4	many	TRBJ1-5	TGTGCCAGCAGTTTAGAATCCGGGGCTCCCCAGCATTTT	CASSLESGAPQHF
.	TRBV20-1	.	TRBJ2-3	TGCAGTGCTAGAGAAACCGGGAGCGCCACAGATACGCAGTATTTT	CSARETGSATDTQYF
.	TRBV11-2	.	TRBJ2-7	TGTGCCAGCAGCTTAGAGGGAGGCTACGAGCAGTACTTC	CASSLEGGYEQYF
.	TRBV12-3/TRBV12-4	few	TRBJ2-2	TGTGCCACATTGTGGCAGGTTAACACCGGGGAGCTGTTTTTT	CATLWQVNTGELFF
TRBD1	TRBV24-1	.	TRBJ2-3	TGTGCCACCAGTGACCGGGACAGGGGTACAGATACGCAGTATTTT	CATSDRDRGTDTQYF
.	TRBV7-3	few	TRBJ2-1	TGTGCCAGCAGCTTATGGGGCGGAGGGGCCTACAATGAGCAGTTCTTC	CASSLWGGGAYNEQFF
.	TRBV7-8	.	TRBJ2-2	TGTGCCAGCAGCCGGTTAGCGGAGTCGCGGTTGTCCCGGGCCGGGGAGCTGTTTTTT	CASSRLAESRLSRAGELFF
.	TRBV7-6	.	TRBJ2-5	TGTGCCAGCAGCTTAGATTGGTACGAAGAGACCCAGTACTTC	CASSLDWYEETQYF
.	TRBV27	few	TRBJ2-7	TGTGCCACGTCGAGGGGGATAGAGGGGATTTCCTACGAGCAGCACTTC	CATSRGIEGISYEQHF
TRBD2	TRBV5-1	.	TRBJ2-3	TGCGCCAGCAGCTTGGGGGCTAGCGGGAGCACAGATACGCAGTATTTT	CASSLGASGSTDTQYF